The 18 T cell receptor beta chains presented below share a single source sample, sequenced in a study of T-cell reconstitution after alpha-beta-depleted transplantation in children. A library of TCRbeta sequences, prepared with unique molecular identifiers, was generated. TCRdb called the PCR reads again in MiXCR, with one record for every CDR3 protein. The sample shows 300,000 to 400,000 distinct CDR3 sequences, around 16% of them seen only once. Sequences were derived from PBMCs, mostly from graft donor cells, sampled 360 days after TCRalphabeta/CD19-depleted stem cell transplant. These TCRs come from a male patient aged 2 to 10 who had a stem cell transplant for acute lymphoblastic leukemia, so the T cells may come from the graft donor.

The genes are TRBV4-3 and TRBJ2-6, with D uncertain. The CDR3 length is 16 residues. Per germline, CDR1 LGHNA and CDR2 YSLEER. Trimming cost V 5 bases and J 1 base, with 12 bases left between them. The CDR3 reads CASSEVLVSGANVLTF. CDR3 bases: TGCGCCAGCAGCGAAGTCCTGGTTTCTGGGGCCAACGTCCTGACTTTC.

There are a few counts of this clonotype. The gene calls are TRBV20-1 and TRBJ2-6, with no clear D. The CDR3 runs to 15 residues. Trimming took 3 bases from V and 3 from J, leaving 12 bases between them. Germline CDR1 is DFQATT and CDR2 is SNEGSKA (reference sequence). CDR3 DNA: TGCAGTGCTAGCCCCCCCCTCGTTGGGGCCAACGTCCTGACTTTC. Protein sequence: CSASPPLVGANVLTF.

The gene calls are TRBV20-1 and TRBJ2-7, with 12 bases aligning to TRBD1. Trimming took 2 bases from V and 6 from J; bases not matched to a gene: 8. The CDR3 is made up of 15 amino acids. Per germline, CDR1 DFQATT and CDR2 SNEGSKA (reference sequence). CDR3: CSARKRDRGPSEQYF. The CDR3 nucleotides are TGCAGTGCTAGAAAGCGGGACAGGGGGCCTAGCGAGCAGTACTTC.

Only a few counts were recorded for this clonotype. CDR3 protein: CASTHYRAPYEQYF. CDR3 bases: TGTGCCAGCACCCATTACAGGGCCCCCTACGAGCAGTACTTC. J is TRBJ2-7 and V is TRBV7-2, with D tentatively TRBD1 (6 bases). V dropped 7 bases and J dropped 2 bases, with 15 bases sitting between them. The germline gives CDR1 SGHTA, CDR2 FQGNSA. The CDR3 covers 14 residues.

The table lists this clonotype with many counts. This chain joins TRBV10-3 and TRBJ1-5; D is ambiguous. Trimming took 5 bases from V and 5 from J, leaving 13 bases between them. The CDR3 runs to 14 residues. Germline V CDR1 and CDR2: ENHRY, SYGVKD. The CDR3 loop reads CAISPVASDQPQHF. DNA for the CDR3: TGTGCCATCAGTCCAGTAGCGTCTGATCAGCCCCAGCATTTT.

J is TRBJ2-1 and V is TRBV3-1; maybe TRBD2 (5 bases). Looked up from germline, CDR1 is LGHDT and CDR2 is YNNKEL (reference sequence). V lost 4 bases and J 10 bases, leaving 8 bases between the germline ends. The length of the CDR3 is 11 residues. The CDR3 is CASSPGREQFF. CDR3 coding DNA: TGTGCCAGCAGCCCGGGGAGAGAGCAGTTCTTC.

V usage is TRBV4-2 and J usage is TRBJ2-5; D gene uncertain. Trimming took 0 bases from V and 4 from J, leaving 15 bases between them. The CDR3 covers 16 residues. CDR1 and CDR2 (germline): LGHNA, YNFKEQ. The CDR3 region has the DNA TGTGCCAGCAGCCAAGATCCCCCTAGGATCGCAGAGACCCAGTACTTC. This translates into CASSQDPPRIAETQYF.

The chain employs TRBV4-1 and TRBJ2-1, with D possibly matching TRBD1 (5 bases). Trimming removed 2 bases at V and 2 bases at J, with 7 bases between. This CDR3 contains 14 residues. The germline gives CDR1 MGHRA, CDR2 YSYEKL. The CDR3 protein is CASSQLTAYNEQFF. CDR3 in DNA: TGCGCCAGCAGCCAACTGACAGCCTACAATGAGCAGTTCTTC.

The chain joins TRBV4-3 to TRBJ2-7; D might be TRBD1 or TRBD2, each matching 5 bases. The germline V gene has CDR1 LGHNA and CDR2 YSLEER. Trimming stripped 0 bases from V and 3 bases from J, with 24 bases between. This CDR3 region has 19 residues. CDR3 coding DNA: TGCGCCAGCAGCCAAGATTATCGGGACGGTTTCGGATTTTACTACGAGCAGTACTTC. Amino acid sequence: CASSQDYRDGFGFYYEQYF.

This clonotype was found a few times. The V call is TRBV7-8, the J call TRBJ2-7; TRBD1 matches 8 bases. CDR3 length: 15 amino acids. CDR1 is SGHVS and CDR2 is FQNEAQ in the germline V gene. With 5 bases clipped from V and 7 bases from J, the junction kept 13 bases outside the gene matches. The CDR3 DNA reads as TGTGCCAGCAGCCCCCAGGGGGCAATAGCTGGGGAGCAGTACTTC. This codes for CASSPQGAIAGEQYF.

The chain joins TRBV12-3 or TRBV12-4 to TRBJ2-7; D possibly uses TRBD1 or TRBD2 (5 bases each). V lost 3 bases and J 4 bases, leaving 16 bases between the germline ends. This CDR3 comprises 15 residues. DNA of the CDR3: TGTGCCAGCAGTTTGTGGGACGAGCGGCAATACGAGCAGTACTTC. Translating gives CASSLWDERQYEQYF.

V is TRBV20-1 and J is TRBJ2-7; the D is unclear. The CDR3 is made up of 18 amino acids. Per germline, CDR1 DFQATT and CDR2 SNEGSKA (reference sequence). V dropped 1 base and J dropped 0 bases, with 22 bases sitting between them. The CDR3 is CSARVGFRPSRGSYEQYF. CDR3 nucleotides: TGCAGTGCTAGAGTCGGTTTTCGCCCAAGCCGAGGCTCCTACGAGCAGTACTTC.

This clonotype was seen only a few times. This sequence joins TRBV28 and TRBJ2-1; 9 positions match TRBD1. The CDR3 runs 16 residues. Germline V gene lookup returns CDR1 MDHEN and CDR2 SYDVKM. V trimming: 4 bases; J trimming: 5 bases; junction bases outside the gene matches: 9. The CDR3 sequence: CASSSVYRDRDNEQFF. The CDR3 coding sequence is TGTGCCAGCAGTTCCGTCTACCGGGACAGGGACAATGAGCAGTTCTTC.

The table lists this clonotype with a few counts. The genes are TRBV6-2 or TRBV6-3 and TRBJ2-3; D not resolved. Germline V CDR1 and CDR2: MNHEY, SVGEGT. Trimming left V 6 bases short and J 6 bases short, with 13 bases between. The CDR3 has 13 residues. The CDR3 bases are TGTGCCAGCAGGACGCACCCTTTGGATACGCAGTATTTT. This gives the protein CASRTHPLDTQYF.

This clonotype has ten or more counts. This chain uses TRBV15 with TRBJ2-1, with D hard to call. Germline values: CDR1 LNHNV, CDR2 YYDKDF (reference sequence). Deletions cut 6 bases from V and 4 bases from J, with 10 bases between. CDR3 length equals 13 residues. The CDR3 is CATRNGPYNEQFF. The CDR3 DNA reads TGTGCCACCAGGAACGGACCGTACAATGAGCAGTTCTTC.

This clonotype was observed many times. The chain joins TRBV28 to TRBJ2-1, with 7 bases identical to TRBD2. Germline CDR1 is MDHEN and CDR2 is SYDVKM. This CDR3 contains 15 residues. Unmatched junction bases numbered 8, after V lost 4 bases and J lost 5 bases. CDR3 region: CASSWWEGIDNEQFF. For the CDR3, the DNA is TGTGCCAGCAGTTGGTGGGAGGGCATTGACAATGAGCAGTTCTTC.

The chain links TRBV4-1 to TRBJ2-7; tentatively, D is TRBD1 or TRBD2 (5 bases each). The CDR3 covers 17 residues. The germline V and J ends were trimmed by 2 bases and 1 base, with 18 bases remaining between them. Germline V gene lookup returns CDR1 MGHRA and CDR2 YSYEKL. The CDR3 sequence is CASSQFFRRGESYEQYF. CDR3 coding DNA: TGCGCCAGCAGCCAATTCTTTCGTCGAGGGGAGTCCTACGAGCAGTACTTC.

The genes are TRBV28 and TRBJ2-2; the match to TRBD2 covers 8 bases. CDR1 is MDHEN, CDR2 SYDVKM, per germline. The CDR3 loop spans 17 amino acids. Germline trimming cut 6 bases from V and 4 bases from J; bases unmatched to any gene: 13. The DNA of the CDR3 is TGTGCCAGCAGAACTCATACCGGGACTAGGGGCACCGGGGAGCTGTTTTTT. It specifies CASRTHTGTRGTGELFF.